This T cell receptor (beta chain) was observed in a study of cytomegalovirus exposure and HLA in healthy donors. CDR1 is SSHAT, CDR2 FNYEAQ, per germline (reference sequence). The CDR3 covers 13 residues. A note on this clone: Its antigen is not identified. One junction end does not reproduce the germline sequence, and a read error may be involved.

60 Vbeta and 13 Jbeta primers were used in PCR. Some clones are missing from TCRdb's copy, which holds only in-frame ones; the method was immunoSEQ multiplex PCR. The sample has 200,000 or so clones, approximately 88% seen once. Findings of the study overall: In a later analysis, compared with equally common non-associated chains, HLA-associated beta chains were more expanded.

This TCR derives from a boy younger than 10 in good health and CMV-seronegative. The specimen sequenced was PBMCs. The rearrangement uses TRBV7-7 and TRBJ2-5; TRBD2 aligns across 9 bases. As DNA, the CDR3 is TGTGCTAGCAGCTCGGGACTAGCCGGGACCCAGTACTTC. The encoded protein is CASSSGLAGTQYF.